This T cell receptor beta chain stems from a study of OX40 agonist ivuxolimab in advanced cancers. Points from the study as a whole: Antigen specificity was not determined for the expanded peripheral T cells.

The CDR3 totals 16 residues. The V gene's germline CDR1 is MNHEY and CDR2 SVGAGI. Trimming took 0 bases from V and 5 from J; bases not matched to a gene: 7. Patients were ruled out by autoimmune disease history or systemic immunosuppression. Using immunoSEQ multiplex PCR, the repertoire was profiled, and TCRdb retains in-frame clones only, with some absent. The table shows 20,000 or so clones, with roughly 81% occurring only once. As to this clone: As yet, its antigen is unknown.

This material consisted of CD4+ or CD8+ T cells sorted from blood, taken in a trial of the OX40 agonist ivuxolimab. The chain employs TRBV6-5 and TRBJ1-2; 9 bases are shared with TRBD1. The TCR comes from an adult with an advanced solid tumor such as melanoma, head and neck, liver or kidney cancer. The CDR3 DNA is TGTGCCAGCAGTTACTCATCTACCGGGACAGGGTATGGCTACACCTTC. Amino acids: CASSYSSTGTGYGYTF.